This T cell receptor beta chain was retrieved from a study of beta chain features in type 1 diabetes. Expressed TCRB transcripts were sequenced because the isolated RNA had all been reverse transcribed beforehand. Measured with immunoSEQ multiplex PCR; TCRdb has only the in-frame clones, and not every one. The repertoire holds 220,000 or so clones, with roughly 70% as singletons. Germline CDR1 and CDR2: SGHDN and FVKESK. The V gene end was trimmed by 4 bases and the J gene end by 6 bases; junction bases not matched to a gene: 5. The CDR3 is 16 amino acids. Material: naive CD4+ T cells from blood. The chain employs TRBV14 and TRBJ2-3; 15 nucleotides match TRBD2. The origin of this receptor is a young man in good health. CDR3: CASSPGLAGGLDTQYF. CDR3 nucleotide sequence: TGTGCCAGCAGCCCCGGACTAGCGGGAGGGCTTGATACGCAGTATTTT.